This TCR beta chain is drawn from a study of OX40 agonist ivuxolimab in advanced cancers. Looking at the study overall: The costimulatory receptor OX40 (CD134) was targeted by ivuxolimab, a fully human IgG2 agonistic monoclonal antibody. Intravenous ivuxolimab was administered to patients every 2 weeks at six dose levels: 0.01, 0.1, 0.3, 1.5, 3 and 10 mg/kg. Of the approximately 50 dose-escalation patients, hepatocellular carcinoma was present in roughly 19, melanoma in some 15, renal cell carcinoma in 9 and head and neck cancer in 9. In the dose-escalation cohort, more than 80% of patients were male, and the mean age was approximately 60 years with a range of roughly 20 to 80. Patients were allowed to have had prior anti-PD-1, anti-PD-L1 or anti-CTLA-4 therapy, and 40% of the dose-escalation patients had been treated with checkpoint inhibitors. Three dose-escalation patients achieved partial responses, one with hepatocellular carcinoma and two with cutaneous melanoma. The point of sequencing TCRbeta in the periphery was to test whether ivuxolimab changed TCR sequence diversity and drove clonal T-cell expansion. The paper reports the monotherapy dose-escalation portion (N ≈ 52 patients) of the phase I ivuxolimab trial. Overall results and qualifications from the work: In the 0.1-3.0 mg/kg groups, partial responders had among the lowest normalized peripheral clonal expansion, particularly in CD8+ T cells. On average, CD8+ T cells showed more expanded clones than CD4+ T cells after ivuxolimab. Low levels of normalized T-cell clonal expansion were also seen in some patients who did not respond. The antigen specificity of the peripheral T cells that underwent clonal expansion was not determined. At doses from 0.1 to 3.0 mg/kg, clonal expansion was seen in both CD4+ and CD8+ blood T cells between baseline and week 6.

Patients with a history of autoimmune disease or receiving systemic immunosuppression were excluded from the trial. In every dose cohort, peripheral blood was drawn for TCR sequencing at baseline, cycle 4 day 1, and cycle 7 day 1. The samples were drawn from a first-in-human, open-label, multicenter phase I dose-escalation trial of ivuxolimab. Adults with locally advanced or metastatic head and neck squamous cell, hepatocellular, melanoma or renal cell carcinoma were enrolled in the trial. Before TCR sequencing, CD4+ T cells and CD8+ T cells from peripheral blood were sorted into separate populations. CDR1 SGHAT and CDR2 FQNNGV were looked up in the germline V gene. The CDR3 measures 15 amino acids from cysteine to phenylalanine. The entry retains the CDR3 DNA only, 45 bases that are in frame from base 1. Relative to germline, V is 5 bases shorter and J is 1 base shorter, with 12 bases between their ends.

This clone was counted only a few times. What this receptor recognizes is not known. No much larger clone exists at a distance of one base, and base qualities are not known. For sequencing of the TCRbeta CDR3 region, genomic DNA was extracted from the sorted cells. TCRbeta CDR3 regions were sequenced using the immunoSEQ Assay. Not all clones reach the TCRdb copy of this immuneACCESS table, which keeps in-frame sequences only. Checked studies attribute under half of the gap to unresolved V genes and leave the rest unexplained. Present in this sample are over 10,000 clones, approximately 78% of which were seen just once. In total, the top ten clones hold around 47% of the sample.

Here the sequenced sample was CD4+ or CD8+ T cells sorted from blood, taken in a trial of the OX40 agonist ivuxolimab. The receptor's source is an adult with an advanced solid tumor such as melanoma, head and neck, liver or kidney cancer. In this chain, TRBV11-2 is recombined with TRBJ2-1; the best D guess is TRBD2, with 5 bases matching. The CDR3 protein is CASSQGAESYNEQFF. The DNA reads as follows: TGTGCCAGCAGCCAAGGAGCGGAGTCCTACAATGAGCAGTTCTTC.